This T cell receptor (beta chain) is drawn from a study of cytomegalovirus exposure and HLA in healthy donors. Findings of the study overall: Later analysis associated a missense DCLRE1C variant with TCR beta V- and J-gene trimming. Common viral pathogens seemed to be connected with several of the most significant clusters, according to a later analysis. Reportedly, TCR beta sequences accurately predicted HLA-A and HLA-B alleles in most subjects. 150 or so TCR beta chains were listed as cytomegalovirus-associated.

A multiplex PCR was run with 60 Vbeta primers and 13 Jbeta primers. Clones were sequenced by immunoSEQ multiplex PCR, and TCRdb holds only the in-frame ones, with some missing. The sample lists about 160,000 clones, more than 70% occurring once. The germline CDR1 and CDR2 sequences are SGHVS and FNYEAQ. CDR3 length: 15 residues. In this sample, this clone turned up once. As yet, its antigen is unknown. Sequencing used PBMCs. The V and J genes are TRBV7-6 and TRBJ2-5; 10 nucleotides align to TRBD2. The J call is in doubt because the DNA end fits TRBJ2-7 better. The sequence was collected from a male donor in good health and CMV-seropositive. CDR3 DNA: TGTGCCAGCAGTTCCTCGGGACTAGCGACCTACGAGCAGTACTTC. Its protein is CASSSSGLATYEQYF.